Each of the 12 T cell receptor beta chains below was sequenced from the same sample in a study of T cells in Graves' hyperthyroidism and ophthalmopathy. Amplified TCR beta CDR3 regions derived from RNA transcripts. During a first-round RT-PCR of the TCR CDR3, the HTBI primer set was used. Each CDR3 protein gets one entry after TCRdb re-called the multiplex PCR reads with MiXCR. The sample has 600,000 or so distinct CDR3 sequences, roughly 15% seen once. What was sequenced was blood. All receptors come from a woman in her fifties or sixties with Graves' ophthalmopathy.

The chain joins TRBV15 to TRBJ2-1, with 7 bases fitting TRBD2. V was clipped by 1 base and J by 3 bases; unmatched bases: 3. This CDR3 is 15 amino acids long. The germline V gene has CDR1 LNHNV and CDR2 YYDKDF (reference sequence). CDR3 residues: CATSRGGTNYNEQFF. CDR3 nucleotide sequence: TGTGCCACCAGCAGAGGTGGGACTAACTACAATGAGCAGTTCTTC.

V gene TRBV5-4 combines with J gene TRBJ2-3, with D possibly matching TRBD2 (6 bases). CDR1 SGHNT and CDR2 YYREEE come from the germline V gene (reference sequence). The ends were cut back, 4 bases at V and 0 bases at J, with 12 bases in the middle. The CDR3 has 15 amino acids. The CDR3 spells CASSTDRGSTDTQYF. CDR3 DNA: TGTGCCAGCAGCACGGACCGGGGGAGCACAGATACGCAGTATTTT.

This clonotype was counted at least ten times. The V gene is TRBV6-1, the J gene TRBJ2-7, with a weak D call TRBD1 (5 bases). CDR3 size: 15 residues. CDR1 is MNHNS and CDR2 is SASEGT in the germline V gene. The V gene lost 6 bases and the J gene lost 0 bases, with 15 bases spanning the gap. Here the CDR3 reads CASSRDSVFSYEQYF. CDR3 nucleotide sequence: TGTGCCAGCAGCCGTGACAGTGTGTTCTCCTACGAGCAGTACTTC.

This clonotype was detected many times. J is TRBJ2-1 and V is TRBV11-2; tentative D call: TRBD2 (7 bases). Looked up from germline, CDR1 is SGHAT and CDR2 is FQNNGV. This CDR3 has 14 amino acids. The ends were cut back, 5 bases at V and 5 bases at J, with 13 bases in the middle. The CDR3 region has the DNA TGTGCCAGCAGCCAGGCGGGGGCCAACAATGAGCAGTTCTTC. The encoded protein is CASSQAGANNEQFF.

This clonotype was seen more than once but under ten times. The chain has TRBV14 and TRBJ2-7; D is undetermined. Trimming took 2 bases from V and 0 from J, leaving 5 bases between them. Germline V gives CDR1 SGHDN, CDR2 FVKESK. The CDR3 covers 13 residues. CDR3 in amino acids: CASSQPSSYEQYF. DNA of the CDR3: TGTGCCAGCAGCCAACCTTCCTCCTACGAGCAGTACTTC.

This clonotype appeared many times. This chain joins TRBV7-2 and TRBJ2-4, with 10 bases lining up with TRBD1. The germline gives CDR1 SGHTA, CDR2 FQGNSA. The CDR3 is 19 residues long. V gave up 1 base and J gave up 0 bases; unmatched junction bases: 9. As DNA, the CDR3 is TGTGCCAGCAGCTTAGTTTTGGGGACAGGGGTCTTAGCCAAAAACATTCAGTACTTC. Residues: CASSLVLGTGVLAKNIQYF.

This clonotype has ten or more counts. The rearrangement uses TRBV6-2 or TRBV6-3 and TRBJ2-1; the match to TRBD2 covers 7 bases. Germline CDR1 and CDR2: MNHEY and SVGEGT. The length of the CDR3 is 13 residues. With V trimmed by 2 bases and J by 9 bases, 4 bases remained unmatched. DNA for the CDR3: TGTGCCAGCAGTTACCCCGCGGGAGTTGAGCAGTTCTTC. Its translation is CASSYPAGVEQFF.

This clonotype was recorded many times. The chain links TRBV2 to TRBJ2-7; possible D gene TRBD2, 5 bases. The ends were cut back, 9 bases at V and 6 bases at J, with 21 bases in the middle. This CDR3 contains 14 residues. CDR1 is SNHLY and CDR2 is FYNNEI in the germline V gene. This CDR3 reads CASDLARIGGEQYF. In DNA, the CDR3 is TGTGCCAGTGACTTGGCCAGGATTGGAGGCGAGCAGTACTTC.

This clonotype was seen at least ten times. The V call is TRBV6-1, the J call TRBJ2-7; 15 positions agree with TRBD2. The V segment lost 9 bases and the J segment 3 bases; nucleotides outside the gene matches: 12. The CDR3 covers 17 residues. Per germline, CDR1 MNHNS and CDR2 SASEGT. The CDR3 DNA follows: TGTGCCAGTCGAGGGACTAGCGGGAGGAGTATCAACTACGAGCAGTACTTC. As protein: CASRGTSGRSINYEQYF.

The sample holds one count of this clonotype. The chain links TRBV12-3 or TRBV12-4 to TRBJ2-1; 8 bases are shared with TRBD2. V lost 8 bases, J lost 4 bases, and 10 bases stayed unmatched. CDR3 length equals 15 residues. The chain's CDR3 is CASGPGAGGYNEQFF. CDR3 nucleotide sequence: TGTGCCAGCGGCCCCGGCGCGGGAGGATACAATGAGCAGTTCTTC.

At least ten counts were recorded for this clonotype. The V call is TRBV20-1, the J call TRBJ1-3; D not certain. Germline V gene lookup returns CDR1 DFQATT and CDR2 SNEGSKA (reference sequence). The V and J ends lost 2 bases and 8 bases respectively, with 13 bases between them. The CDR3 loop spans 13 amino acids. In nucleotides, the CDR3 is TGCAGTGCTAGATATTTCAACGGAGACACCATATATTTT. Translated: CSARYFNGDTIYF.

This clonotype has at least ten counts. The J gene is TRBJ1-5, the V gene TRBV6-1; D gene uncertain. Germline V gene data show CDR1 as MNHNS and CDR2 as SASEGT. The CDR3 spans 16 residues. V lost 1 base, J lost 2 bases, and 12 bases lay in between. The CDR3 coding sequence is TGTGCCAGCAGTGAAGTCCGTTCTCGGGGCAATCAGCCCCAGCATTTT. It encodes CASSEVRSRGNQPQHF.